The 19 T cell receptor beta chains below were found in one sample sequenced in a study of OX40 agonist ivuxolimab in advanced cancers. TCRdb keeps only in-frame clones here, not all; method: immunoSEQ multiplex PCR. The table shows some 19,000 clones, with about two thirds occurring only once. Material: CD4+ or CD8+ T cells sorted from blood, obtained in a trial of the OX40 agonist ivuxolimab. These receptors originate from an adult with an advanced solid tumor such as melanoma, head and neck, liver or kidney cancer.

CDR3 coding DNA: TGTGCCATCAGTGAGGGTACCGGGCCCCCCACCGGGGAGCTGTTTTTT. Encoded protein: CAISEGTGPPTGELFF. The V and J genes are TRBV10-3 and TRBJ2-2; the D is unclear. The CDR3 sequence is 16 residues long. Germline CDR1 ENHRY, CDR2 SYGVKD. V was pared by 2 bases and J by 4 bases, with 14 bases between.

The V gene is TRBV28, the J gene TRBJ2-7; 10 bases line up with TRBD2. Germline V gene sequence: CDR1 MDHEN, CDR2 SYDVKM. V was pared by 5 bases and J by 1 base, with 2 bases of the junction left unmatched. The CDR3 is 14 residues long. The CDR3 here is CASSRGLASYEQYF. CDR3 in DNA: TGTGCCAGCAGTAGGGGACTAGCGTCCTACGAGCAGTACTTC.

This chain joins TRBV18 and TRBJ2-1; 11 positions agree with TRBD2. This CDR3 is 17 amino acids long. CDR1 KGHSH and CDR2 LQKENI come from the germline V gene. V lost 2 bases and J lost 4; bases outside the gene matches: 7. CDR3 in DNA: TGTGCCAGCTCACCAGTTAGCCTAGCGGGAGGTTACAATGAGCAGTTCTTC. Amino acid sequence: CASSPVSLAGGYNEQFF.

The V gene is TRBV5-6, the J gene TRBJ1-5; the D is unclear. V gave up 1 base and J gave up 5 bases, with 4 bases separating them. The CDR3 contains 12 residues. Germline CDR1 is SGHDT and CDR2 is YYEEEE. The CDR3 here is CASSLLDQPQHF. The CDR3 DNA is TGTGCCAGCAGCTTGCTAGATCAGCCCCAGCATTTT. Supplemented by reference TRBV5-6 and TRBJ1-5, the full variable domain reads DAGVTQSPTHLIKTRGQQVTLRCSPKSGHDTVSWYQQALGQGPQFIFQYYEEEERQRGNFPDRFSGHQFPNYSSELNVNALLLGDSALYLCASSLLDQPQHFGDGTRLSIL.

This clone is categorized as medium-sized. The V and J genes are TRBV15 and TRBJ2-1, with D possibly matching TRBD1 (5 bases). The CDR3 is made up of 15 amino acids. Trimming cost V 4 bases and J 0 bases, with 10 bases left between them. Germline V lookup: CDR1 LNHNV, CDR2 YYDKDF (reference sequence). The CDR3 coding sequence is TGTGCCACCAGCACTGACAGACTCTCCTACAATGAGCAGTTCTTC. Residues: CATSTDRLSYNEQFF.

The table lists this clone with many counts. The chain couples TRBV28 to TRBJ1-6; a weak D match, TRBD1 (5 bases). The CDR3 is 15 amino acids. V was cut by 4 bases and J by 5 bases, with 12 bases left in between. Looked up from germline, CDR1 is MDHEN and CDR2 is SYDVKM. For the CDR3, the DNA is TGTGCCAGCAGTTCGCTGGGACGGGATAATTCACCCCTCCACTTT. Translating gives CASSSLGRDNSPLHF.

The sample holds one count of this clone. Mismatch with germline at one junction end may stem from a read error. The chain links TRBV6-1 to TRBJ1-5; possibly TRBD1 for D (6 bases). This CDR3 comprises 15 residues. Germline CDR1 reads MNHNS; CDR2 reads SASEGT. The DNA for the CDR3 is TGTGCCAGCAGTGTTACAGGGTTTATTAATCATCCCCAGCATTTT. Its protein product is CASSVTGFINHPQHF.

The chain combines TRBV5-1 with TRBJ2-6; D gene uncertain. The CDR3 has 16 residues. V was shortened by 0 bases and J by 1 base, with 8 bases between the two germline ends. The germline CDR1 and CDR2 sequences are SGHRS and YFSETQ. The CDR3 DNA sequence: TGCGCCAGCAGCTTGGTTTTGTCTTCTGGGGCCAACGTCCTGACTTTC. Translation gives CASSLVLSSGANVLTF.

This clone was recorded a few times. This chain joins TRBV28 and TRBJ2-5, with 8 bases lining up with TRBD2. V shed 6 bases and J 3 bases; nucleotides not matched to a gene: 3. This CDR3 spans 13 amino acids. Germline assignment: CDR1 MDHEN and CDR2 SYDVKM. The CDR3 nucleotides are TGTGCCAGCAGGTATAGCGGGGAAGAGACCCAGTACTTC. Protein product: CASRYSGEETQYF.

The chain's CDR3 is CASSTGQGIHEQYF. The CDR3 DNA reads as TGTGCCAGCAGCACCGGACAAGGGATCCACGAGCAGTACTTC. This sequence joins TRBV6-6 and TRBJ2-7; D is possibly TRBD1 (5 bases). Per the germline V gene, CDR1 is MNHNY and CDR2 is SVGAGI (reference sequence). The CDR3 has 14 residues. Trimming stripped 6 bases from V and 5 bases from J, with 17 bases between.

The chain links TRBV28 to TRBJ2-5; 9 bases match TRBD2. The V segment lost 3 bases and the J segment 2 bases; nucleotides outside the gene matches: 4. Germline V gives CDR1 MDHEN, CDR2 SYDVKM. This CDR3 is built from 15 residues. The CDR3 DNA follows: TGTGCCAGCAGTTTCCCGACTAGCGGTCAAGAGACCCAGTACTTC. It encodes CASSFPTSGQETQYF.

The rearrangement links TRBV5-1 to TRBJ1-4, with 9 bases aligning to TRBD1. The trim removed 4 bases at V and 7 bases at J, leaving 8 bases unmatched. The CDR3 loop spans 15 amino acids. Germline values: CDR1 SGHRS, CDR2 YFSETQ. CDR3 nucleotides: TGCGCCAGCAGCCCCGAAGGGACAGGGAGTGAAAAACTGTTTTTT. As protein: CASSPEGTGSEKLFF.

The chain uses TRBV7-9 and TRBJ1-2; no reliable D call. Trimming left V 5 bases short and J 6 bases short, with 16 bases between. This CDR3 is 14 amino acids long. Germline V lookup: CDR1 SEHNR, CDR2 FQNEAQ (reference sequence). The CDR3 loop is CASSDTIRRDGYTF. CDR3 nucleotides: TGTGCCAGCAGCGATACGATACGACGTGATGGCTACACCTTC.

By share, this clone ranks as medium-sized. The CDR3 DNA reads as TGTGCCAGCAGCCTCGGGGTAGGCCAAGAAGCTTTCTTT. Residues: CASSLGVGQEAFF. V and J are TRBV7-8 and TRBJ1-1, with unresolved D. This CDR3 is 13 amino acids long. V was pared by 5 bases and J by 8 bases, with 15 bases between. Germline loops: CDR1 SGHVS, CDR2 FQNEAQ.

The chain links TRBV29-1 to TRBJ2-1, with 7 bases fitting TRBD2. With V trimmed by 1 base and J by 2 bases, 11 bases remained unmatched. CDR1 and CDR2 from the germline V gene are SQVTM and ANQGSEA. There are 17 residues in the CDR3. The CDR3 protein is CSVEGLLSREAYNEQFF. The CDR3 region has the DNA TGCAGCGTTGAAGGCCTCCTTTCCCGGGAGGCCTACAATGAGCAGTTCTTC.

The chain uses TRBV6-5 and TRBJ1-5; 9 bases are a match to TRBD1. With 5 bases clipped from V and 5 bases from J, the junction kept 1 base outside the gene matches. The CDR3 contains 13 residues. Germline V gene sequence: CDR1 MNHEY, CDR2 SVGAGI. The CDR3 region is CASSRQGDQPQHF. The CDR3 DNA is TGTGCCAGCAGTCGACAGGGGGATCAGCCCCAGCATTTT.

The chain links TRBV6-6 to TRBJ2-1; D is possibly TRBD1 (5 bases). There are 16 residues in the CDR3. The V end lost 5 bases, the J end lost 3 bases, and 17 bases lay between the germline ends. Germline V gene lookup returns CDR1 MNHNY and CDR2 SVGAGI (reference sequence). The CDR3 DNA reads as TGTGCCAGCAGTACAGGAGAATATTCCATCTACAATGAGCAGTTCTTC. Its protein product is CASSTGEYSIYNEQFF.

V is TRBV10-3 and J is TRBJ2-5, with TRBD2 identical over 8 bases. The CDR3 totals 16 residues. V lost 6 bases and J lost 4; bases outside the gene matches: 13. Germline-derived CDR1 and CDR2 are ENHRY and SYGVKD. This chain's CDR3 is CAISHSGEDALETQYF. The CDR3 DNA reads TGTGCCATCAGCCATAGCGGGGAAGATGCCTTAGAGACCCAGTACTTC.

The chain joins TRBV5-5 to TRBJ2-7, with 9 bases that match TRBD1. The CDR3 spans 14 residues. With V trimmed by 2 bases and J by 4 bases, 4 bases remained unmatched. Germline V lookup: CDR1 SGHKS, CDR2 YYEKEE (reference sequence). CDR3 sequence (DNA): TGTGCCAGCAGCTTCGGGACAGGGCCATACGAGCAGTACTTC. Translating gives CASSFGTGPYEQYF.